Presented here are 29 T cell receptor beta chains from one specimen sequenced in a study of PD-1 blockade in classical Hodgkin lymphoma. Clones were read by immunoSEQ multiplex PCR, and TCRdb kept only the in-frame ones, dropping some. The profile shows tens of thousands of clones, 85% to 90% of them singletons. Brentuximab vedotin exposure varied among the patients, all of whom had relapsed after autologous stem cell transplantation. The specimen comprised peripheral blood mononuclear cells (PBMCs), sampled at baseline. The receptors shown here come from a human donor with classical Hodgkin lymphoma.

The chain is built from TRBV30 and TRBJ2-7; the D is unclear. The CDR3 has 13 residues. Germline CDR1 GTSNPN, CDR2 SVGIG (reference sequence). The V and J ends lost 0 bases and 2 bases respectively, with 8 bases between them. The CDR3 reads CAWSVHTAYEQYF. CDR3 DNA sequence: TGTGCCTGGAGTGTACACACAGCCTACGAGCAGTACTTC.

This clone was counted once. The rearrangement joins TRBV7-8 to TRBJ2-1, with 14 bases that match TRBD2. CDR1 is SGHVS and CDR2 is FQNEAQ in the germline V gene. The CDR3 has 16 residues. The trim removed 6 bases at V and 4 bases at J, leaving 5 bases unmatched. CDR3 sequence: CASRSRLAGGYNEQFF. The CDR3, as DNA: TGTGCCAGCAGATCCCGACTAGCGGGGGGGTACAATGAGCAGTTCTTC.

The chain uses TRBV7-6 and TRBJ2-3; TRBD2 aligns across 7 bases. Germline CDR1 is SGHVS and CDR2 is FNYEAQ. The CDR3 has 14 residues. With V trimmed by 5 bases and J by 0 bases, 2 bases remained unmatched. The CDR3 DNA reads as TGTGCCAGCAGCCAGCGGGGTAGCACAGATACGCAGTATTTT. This sequence encodes CASSQRGSTDTQYF.

Note on this clone: An end of the junction differs from the germline gene, which may be a read error. The V call is TRBV12-5, the J call TRBJ1-3, with 7 bases fitting TRBD1. The germline V gene has CDR1 LGHNT and CDR2 FRNRAP. The CDR3 spans 12 residues. The CDR3: CASALEWDRRDF. CDR3 nucleotide sequence: TGTGCTAGTGCCCTCGAATGGGACAGAAGGGATTTT.

The chain carries TRBV2 and TRBJ2-7; 8 nucleotides align to TRBD1. Germline V gives CDR1 SNHLY, CDR2 FYNNEI. CDR3 length: 14 residues. The V segment lost 2 bases and the J segment 5 bases; nucleotides outside the gene matches: 5. The CDR3 DNA is TGTGCCAGCAGTGAATTGGACAGGGACCACGAGCAGTACTTC. Its protein is CASSELDRDHEQYF.

The V and J genes are TRBV6-1 and TRBJ2-4, with 12 nucleotides matching TRBD1. Germline CDR1 and CDR2: MNHNS and SASEGT. V dropped 3 bases and J dropped 8; count of bases not matched to a gene: 11. CDR3 length: 17 amino acids. The CDR3 loop reads CASSDPGTGGLYHIQYF. The DNA of the CDR3 is TGTGCCAGCAGTGACCCCGGGACAGGGGGCCTCTACCACATTCAGTACTTC.

The rearrangement joins TRBV30 to TRBJ1-2; D unclear. V lost 6 bases to trimming and J lost 4 bases, with 9 bases between them. The germline gives CDR1 GTSNPN, CDR2 SVGIG (reference sequence). The CDR3 consists of 11 residues. The CDR3 nucleotides are TGTGCCTGTATTTACGTCTATGGCTACACCTTC. This sequence encodes CACIYVYGYTF.

The chain joins TRBV14 to TRBJ2-1, with TRBD2 as a possible D gene (7 bases). The V end was cut by 2 bases, the J end by 9 bases, with 17 bases between. This CDR3 spans 15 amino acids. Germline V lookup: CDR1 SGHDN, CDR2 FVKESK. The CDR3 loop is CASSQYQGRDAEQFF. The CDR3 DNA reads TGTGCCAGCAGCCAATATCAGGGGAGGGATGCTGAGCAGTTCTTC.

The chain carries TRBV30 and TRBJ2-5; 10 nucleotides line up with TRBD2. The CDR3 extends over 15 amino acids. Germline assignment: CDR1 GTSNPN and CDR2 SVGIG (reference sequence). Unmatched junction bases numbered 5, after V lost 0 bases and J lost 4 bases. The CDR3 sequence: CAWSVTSGVGETQYF. The CDR3 bases are TGTGCCTGGAGTGTAACTAGCGGGGTGGGAGAGACCCAGTACTTC.

The V and J genes are TRBV7-9 and TRBJ2-3, with D uncertain. The CDR3 extends over 12 amino acids. The V end lost 1 base, the J end lost 6 bases, and 5 bases lay between the germline ends. Germline CDR1 reads SEHNR; CDR2 reads FQNEAQ (reference sequence). The CDR3 DNA is TGTGCCAGCAGCTTAGAGTTTGATACGCAGTATTTT. Translated, it gives CASSLEFDTQYF. The whole variable domain, filled in from reference TRBV7-9 and TRBJ2-3, reads DTGVSQNPRHKITKRGQNVTFRCDPISEHNRLYWYRQTLGQGPEFLTYFQNEAQLEKSRLLSDRFSAERPKGSFSTLEIQRTEQGDSAMYLCASSLEFDTQYFGPGTRLTVL.

This chain joins TRBV25-1 and TRBJ2-7; D remains unclear. CDR1 is MGHDK, CDR2 SYGVNS, per germline. The CDR3 runs 11 residues. Trimming removed 3 bases from V and 4 bases from J, with 4 bases in between. CDR3 nucleotide sequence: TGTGCCAGCAGTGAGGATTACGAGCAGTACTTC. Its translation: CASSEDYEQYF.

The rearrangement links TRBV21-1 to TRBJ2-5; the DNA was not used to check the table's D call, TRBD2. TRBV21-1 is classified as a pseudogene. This CDR3 is 13 amino acids long. The CDR3 protein is CASRRGDQETQYF. As DNA, the CDR3 is TGTGCCAGCCGCCGGGGGGACCAAGAGACCCAGTACTTC.

A word on this clone: The same CDR3 is also encoded by other DNA sequences in this sample. This chain's CDR3 is CASSLGQPNTEAFF. As DNA, the CDR3 is TGCGCCAGCAGCTTGGGACAGCCGAACACTGAAGCTTTCTTT. J is TRBJ1-1 and V is TRBV5-1, with a weak D call TRBD1 (5 bases). CDR3 length equals 14 residues. Trimming stripped 0 bases from V and 1 base from J, with 7 bases between. Germline CDR1 and CDR2: SGHRS and YFSETQ.

This chain uses TRBV7-2 with TRBJ1-5, with TRBD1 matching over 9 bases. CDR3 size: 14 residues. The germline V gene has CDR1 SGHTA and CDR2 FQGNSA. With 2 bases clipped from V and 5 bases from J, the junction kept 1 base outside the gene matches. CDR3 protein: CASSLRQGDQPQHF. The CDR3 DNA sequence: TGTGCCAGCAGCTTAAGACAGGGGGATCAGCCCCAGCATTTT.

This chain uses TRBV6-5 with TRBJ1-5, with D perhaps matching TRBD1 (5 bases). The germline gives CDR1 MNHEY, CDR2 SVGAGI. This CDR3 comprises 13 residues. Trimming took 6 bases from V and 6 from J, leaving 12 bases between them. The CDR3 sequence: CASRQGGSQPQHF. CDR3 DNA: TGTGCCAGCAGGCAGGGCGGGAGTCAGCCCCAGCATTTT.

The V gene is TRBV9, the J gene TRBJ2-1, with TRBD2 matching over 8 bases. Trimming took 1 base from V and 4 from J; bases not matched to a gene: 4. CDR1 and CDR2 from the germline V gene are SGDLS and YYNGEE. The CDR3 sequence is 15 residues long. DNA of the CDR3: TGTGCCAGCAGCGTAACTAGCGGACGATACAATGAGCAGTTCTTC. It codes for CASSVTSGRYNEQFF.

The V gene is TRBV6-5, the J gene TRBJ2-3; 8 bases line up with TRBD2. Germline CDR1 MNHEY, CDR2 SVGAGI. This CDR3 is 14 amino acids long. The V segment lost 5 bases and the J segment 1 base; nucleotides outside the gene matches: 2. Written as DNA, the CDR3 is TGTGCCAGCAGTAGTAGCGGGGGCACAGATACGCAGTATTTT. Translating gives CASSSSGGTDTQYF.

The J gene is TRBJ1-2, the V gene TRBV6-1; no definite D call. CDR3 length equals 10 residues. Per germline, CDR1 MNHNS and CDR2 SASEGT. V lost 7 bases, J lost 7 bases, and 7 bases lay in between. The chain's CDR3 is CASNSGGYTF. The CDR3, as DNA: TGTGCCAGCAACTCCGGTGGCTACACCTTC.

V usage is TRBV11-2 and J usage is TRBJ2-7; perhaps D is TRBD1 or TRBD2 (6 bases each). The CDR3 has 14 residues. Germline V CDR1 and CDR2: SGHAT, FQNNGV. The ends were cut back, 1 base at V and 4 bases at J, with 11 bases in the middle. The CDR3 loop reads CASSLVGGQYEQYF. CDR3 bases: TGTGCCAGCAGCTTAGTGGGGGGCCAATACGAGCAGTACTTC.

In nucleotides, the CDR3 is TGCGCCAGCAGCATGCGATCCGGGACAGGGAATGAAAAACTGTTTTTT. Protein product: CASSMRSGTGNEKLFF. The rearrangement uses TRBV4-1 and TRBJ1-4, with TRBD1 identical over 9 bases. Unmatched junction bases numbered 9, after V lost 5 bases and J lost 5 bases. Germline lookup yields CDR1 MGHRA and CDR2 YSYEKL. The CDR3 totals 16 residues.

In regard to this clone: A read error may produce the germline difference seen at one junction end. The chain recombines TRBV13 with TRBJ2-2; 9 positions agree with TRBD1. Germline CDR1 PRHDT, CDR2 FYEKMQ (reference sequence). The CDR3 sequence is 14 residues long. CDR3 sequence: CASSLGTGTGELFF. Written as DNA, the CDR3 is TGTGCCAGCAGCCTAGGGACAGGGACCGGGGAGCTGTTTTTT.

To note about this clone: This specimen includes other DNA sequences encoding the same CDR3. The chain is built from TRBV7-2 and TRBJ2-7; the D is unclear. V was shortened by 5 bases and J by 3 bases, with 5 bases between the two germline ends. The CDR3 contains 11 residues. CDR1 is SGHTA and CDR2 is FQGNSA in the germline V gene. The CDR3: CASSVSYEQYF. In nucleotides, the CDR3 is TGTGCCAGCAGCGTTAGCTACGAGCAGTACTTC.

This rearrangement joins TRBV30 to TRBJ2-3; D ambiguous. This CDR3 is built from 11 residues. The V gene's germline CDR1 is GTSNPN and CDR2 SVGIG (reference sequence). Trimming took 0 bases from V and 6 from J, leaving 4 bases between them. The chain's CDR3 is CAWSVLDTQYF. As DNA, the CDR3 is TGTGCCTGGAGTGTATTGGATACGCAGTATTTT.

The chain links TRBV5-5 to TRBJ2-7; possibly TRBD2 for D (5 bases). The germline CDR1 and CDR2 sequences are SGHKS and YYEKEE (reference sequence). V was cut by 4 bases and J by 2 bases, with 19 bases left in between. The CDR3 loop spans 16 amino acids. The CDR3 nucleotides read TGTGCCAGCAGCGGGTCAGAAAGGGAGATACCCTACGAGCAGTACTTC. This codes for CASSGSEREIPYEQYF.

The chain carries TRBV7-9 and TRBJ2-7; the match to TRBD1 covers 8 bases. Germline-derived CDR1 and CDR2 are SEHNR and FQNEAQ (reference sequence). There are 15 residues in the CDR3. After removal of 5 bases from V and 4 bases from J, the junction contained 10 bases not matched to a gene. The CDR3 region has the DNA TGTGCCAGCAGCCCCCAGGGGGCGGATAGATACGAGCAGTACTTC. The encoded protein is CASSPQGADRYEQYF.

The chain joins TRBV7-9 to TRBJ2-7; a possible D gene is TRBD2 (5 bases). The germline V and J ends were trimmed by 4 bases and 4 bases, with 11 bases remaining between them. CDR3 size: 13 residues. The V gene's germline CDR1 is SEHNR and CDR2 FQNEAQ (reference sequence). CDR3 sequence reads: CASSWEFRYEQYF. Written as DNA, the CDR3 is TGTGCCAGCAGCTGGGAGTTTCGTTACGAGCAGTACTTC.

The rearrangement uses TRBV7-9 and TRBJ1-3; D gene ambiguous. V lost 4 bases and J 2 bases, leaving 12 bases between the germline ends. The CDR3 loop spans 15 amino acids. CDR1 SEHNR and CDR2 FQNEAQ come from the germline V gene (reference sequence). Here the CDR3 reads CASSSSSRAGNTIYF. CDR3 bases: TGTGCCAGCAGCTCCAGCTCGAGGGCTGGAAACACCATATATTTT.

A few counts support this clone. This sequence joins TRBV27 and TRBJ1-6; no firm D call. V was cut by 6 bases and J by 7 bases, with 13 bases left in between. The CDR3 sequence is 14 residues long. Looked up from germline, CDR1 is MNHEY and CDR2 is SMNVEV (reference sequence). CDR3 bases: TGTGCCAGCAGAAACCTTGTAAGCAATTCACCCCTCCACTTT. Translating it yields CASRNLVSNSPLHF.

The V call is TRBV10-3, the J call TRBJ1-2, with TRBD1 as a possible D gene (5 bases). This CDR3 is built from 13 residues. V lost 8 bases and J lost 6, with 16 bases in between. Germline CDR1 reads ENHRY; CDR2 reads SYGVKD. The CDR3 is CAIRVGDGDGYTF. The CDR3 coding sequence is TGTGCCATCCGTGTAGGGGATGGAGATGGCTACACCTTC.